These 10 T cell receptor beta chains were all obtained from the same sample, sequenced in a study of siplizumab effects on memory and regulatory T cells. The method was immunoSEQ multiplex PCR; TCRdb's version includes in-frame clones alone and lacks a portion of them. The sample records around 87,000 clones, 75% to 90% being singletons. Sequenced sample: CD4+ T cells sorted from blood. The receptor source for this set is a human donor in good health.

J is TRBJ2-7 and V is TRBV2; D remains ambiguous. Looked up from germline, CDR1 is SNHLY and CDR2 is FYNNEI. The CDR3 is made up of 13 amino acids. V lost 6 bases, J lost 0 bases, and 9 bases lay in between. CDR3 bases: TGTGCCAGCAGGATGACACCCTCCTACGAGCAGTACTTC. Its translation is CASRMTPSYEQYF.

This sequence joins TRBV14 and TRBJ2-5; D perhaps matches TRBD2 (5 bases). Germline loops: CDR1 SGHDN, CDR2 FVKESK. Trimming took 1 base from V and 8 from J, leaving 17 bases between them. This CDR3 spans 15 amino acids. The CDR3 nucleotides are TGTGCCAGCAGCCAAGGAGGCGGGTTGTACGGTACCCAGTACTTC. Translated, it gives CASSQGGGLYGTQYF.

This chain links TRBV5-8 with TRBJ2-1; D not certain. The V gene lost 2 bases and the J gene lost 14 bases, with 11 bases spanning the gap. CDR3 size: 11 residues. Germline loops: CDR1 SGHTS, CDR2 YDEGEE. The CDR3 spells CASSFALSKFF. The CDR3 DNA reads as TGTGCCAGCAGCTTCGCCCTGAGCAAGTTCTTC.

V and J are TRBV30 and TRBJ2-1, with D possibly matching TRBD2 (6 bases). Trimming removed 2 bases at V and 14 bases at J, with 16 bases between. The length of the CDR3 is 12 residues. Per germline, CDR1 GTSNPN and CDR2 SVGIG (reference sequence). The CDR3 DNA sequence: TGTGCCTGGAGTCCTCCGGGAGTGAGGAAGTTCTTC. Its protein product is CAWSPPGVRKFF.

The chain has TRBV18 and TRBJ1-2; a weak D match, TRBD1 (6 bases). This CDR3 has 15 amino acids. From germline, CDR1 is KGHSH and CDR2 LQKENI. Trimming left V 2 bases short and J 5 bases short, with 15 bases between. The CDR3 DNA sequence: TGTGCCAGCTCACCAGCGGGGGGGCATCGATATGGCTACACCTTC. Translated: CASSPAGGHRYGYTF.

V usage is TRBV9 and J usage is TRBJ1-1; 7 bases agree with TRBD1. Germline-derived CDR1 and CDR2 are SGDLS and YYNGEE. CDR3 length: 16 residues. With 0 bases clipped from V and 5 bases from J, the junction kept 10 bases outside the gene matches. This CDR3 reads CASSVGIGGLGTEAFF. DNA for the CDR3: TGTGCCAGCAGCGTAGGTATAGGGGGCTTAGGGACTGAAGCTTTCTTT.

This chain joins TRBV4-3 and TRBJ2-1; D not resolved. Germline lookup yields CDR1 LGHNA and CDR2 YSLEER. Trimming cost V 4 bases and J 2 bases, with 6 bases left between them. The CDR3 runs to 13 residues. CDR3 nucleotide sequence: TGCGCCAGCAGCCGTACAACCTACAATGAGCAGTTCTTC. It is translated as CASSRTTYNEQFF.

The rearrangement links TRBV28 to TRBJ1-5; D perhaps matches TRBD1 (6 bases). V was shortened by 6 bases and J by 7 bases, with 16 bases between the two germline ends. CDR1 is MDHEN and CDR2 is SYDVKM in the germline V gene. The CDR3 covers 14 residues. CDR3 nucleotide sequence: TGTGCCAGCAGAGACGGGGGGCCGGGGCAGCCCCAGCATTTT. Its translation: CASRDGGPGQPQHF.

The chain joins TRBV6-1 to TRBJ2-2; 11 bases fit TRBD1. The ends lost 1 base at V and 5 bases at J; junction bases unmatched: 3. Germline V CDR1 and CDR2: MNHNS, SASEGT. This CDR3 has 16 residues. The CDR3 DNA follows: TGTGCCAGCAGTGAAGAGGACAGGGGGCTTACCGGGGAGCTGTTTTTT. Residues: CASSEEDRGLTGELFF.

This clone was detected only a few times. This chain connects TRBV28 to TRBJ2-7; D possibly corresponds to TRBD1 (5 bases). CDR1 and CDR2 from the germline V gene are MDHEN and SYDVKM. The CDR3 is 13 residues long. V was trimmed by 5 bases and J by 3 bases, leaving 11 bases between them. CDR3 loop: CASSPSRVYEQYF. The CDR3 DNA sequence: TGTGCCAGCAGTCCCTCCAGGGTCTACGAGCAGTACTTC.